Presented here are 8 T cell receptor beta chains from one specimen sequenced in a study of monozygotic twins with inflammatory bowel disease. TCRdb reprocessed the 5' RACE reads, keeping one entry per CDR3 protein, no DNA. In all, the sample yields around 450,000 distinct CDR3 sequences. Input material: blood. The receptors were sampled from a human donor with ulcerative colitis or Crohn's disease, or a healthy co-twin of an affected twin (not recorded which).

The J gene is TRBJ2-1, the V gene TRBV11-2; no DNA is available, so the TRBD2 call from TCRdb remains unchecked. From germline, CDR1 is SGHAT and CDR2 FQNNGV. This CDR3 is 16 amino acids long. The CDR3 sequence is CASSLLTGTPLTEQFF.

The genes are TRBV28 and TRBJ2-3; the D gene TCRdb calls, TRBD2, cannot be checked with no DNA. The CDR3 contains 14 residues. Germline V CDR1 and CDR2: MDHEN, SYDVKM. The CDR3 sequence is CASSDSGNLNTQYF.

This rearrangement joins TRBV11-2 to TRBJ2-1; TCRdb's assignment of TRBD2 cannot be checked, as there is no DNA. This CDR3 comprises 17 residues. CDR1 is SGHAT and CDR2 is FQNNGV in the germline V gene. CDR3 sequence reads: CASSLGPIQGFNNEQFF.

The chain joins TRBV5-1 to TRBJ1-1; TCRdb designates TRBD1, a call that cannot be tested without DNA. The CDR3 spans 13 residues. Germline values: CDR1 SGHRS, CDR2 YFSETQ. The CDR3 region is CASSLQGETEAFF.

The chain couples TRBV20-1 to TRBJ1-1; the TRBD1 assignment by TCRdb is unverifiable without DNA. Germline V lookup: CDR1 DFQATT, CDR2 SNEGSKA (reference sequence). There are 12 residues in the CDR3. The CDR3: CSATGGITEAFF.

The rearrangement uses TRBV9 and TRBJ2-3; the D gene TCRdb calls, TRBD1, cannot be checked with no DNA. Germline V gene lookup returns CDR1 SGDLS and CDR2 YYNGEE. The CDR3 is 13 amino acids. The CDR3 is CASSVGVQDTQYF.

The gene calls are TRBV27 and TRBJ2-5; TCRdb picks TRBD1, but there is no DNA to check that call. This CDR3 spans 14 amino acids. The V gene's germline CDR1 is MNHEY and CDR2 SMNVEV (reference sequence). The CDR3 region is CASSQQGRQETQYF.

The J gene is TRBJ2-7, the V gene TRBV10-3; with no DNA, the TCRdb D assignment of TRBD1 cannot be verified. Per germline, CDR1 ENHRY and CDR2 SYGVKD. The CDR3 spans 12 residues. The CDR3 loop reads CAISARGLEQYF.